The TCR beta chain described here comes from a study of blood T cell repertoires in COVID-19. On the study more broadly: Samples taken during acute and convalescent COVID-19 were collected in the United States, Italy and Spain. Nucleic acid was either cDNA or gDNA, and it came from T cells, B-cell-depleted T cells, or PBMCs.

Followed longitudinally, the Seattle patients had been enrolled during active infection. Authors' processing steps: The authors estimated nucleated cell counts from reference gene primer amplification. Generated by immunoSEQ multiplex PCR, the TCRdb table keeps only in-frame clones and is missing some. Clone size and the V and J calls come from that table; the DNA yielded D and trimming. The sample lists about 68,000 clones, 70% to 90% occurring once. V dropped 0 bases and J dropped 8 bases, with 19 bases sitting between them. Germline CDR1 is MGHRA and CDR2 is YSYEKL. The CDR3 runs 17 residues. The chain links TRBV4-1 to TRBJ1-4; weak D call: TRBD1 (6 bases). The clonotype originates from a woman in her fifties or sixties with COVID-19, enrolled during active disease. Source material: peripheral blood. The chain's CDR3 is CASSQDKGRRGGEKLFF. For the CDR3, the DNA is TGCGCCAGCAGCCAAGATAAGGGGCGCAGGGGCGGAGAAAAACTGTTTTTT.